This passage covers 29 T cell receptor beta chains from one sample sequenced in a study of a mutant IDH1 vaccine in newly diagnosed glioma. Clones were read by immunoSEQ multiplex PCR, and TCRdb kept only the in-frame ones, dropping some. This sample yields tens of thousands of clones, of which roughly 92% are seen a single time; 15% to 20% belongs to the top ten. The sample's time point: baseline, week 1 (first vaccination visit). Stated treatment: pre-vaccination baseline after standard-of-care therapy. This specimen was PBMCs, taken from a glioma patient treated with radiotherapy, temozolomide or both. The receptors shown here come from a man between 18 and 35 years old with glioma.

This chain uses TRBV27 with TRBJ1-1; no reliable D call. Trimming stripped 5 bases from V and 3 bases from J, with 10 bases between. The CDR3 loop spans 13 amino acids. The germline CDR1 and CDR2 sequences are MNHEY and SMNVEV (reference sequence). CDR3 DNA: TGTGCCAGCAGTATTATGAAGGACACTGAAGCTTTCTTT. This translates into CASSIMKDTEAFF.

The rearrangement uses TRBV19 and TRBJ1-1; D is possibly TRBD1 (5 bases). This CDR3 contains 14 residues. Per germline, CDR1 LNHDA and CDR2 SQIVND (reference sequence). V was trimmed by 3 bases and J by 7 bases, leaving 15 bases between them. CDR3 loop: CASSIGQGRGEAFF. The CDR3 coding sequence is TGTGCCAGTAGTATTGGGCAGGGCCGTGGTGAAGCTTTCTTT.

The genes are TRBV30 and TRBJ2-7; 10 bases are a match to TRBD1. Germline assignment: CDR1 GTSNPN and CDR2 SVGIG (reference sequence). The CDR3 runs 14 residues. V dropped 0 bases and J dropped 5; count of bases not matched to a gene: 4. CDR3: CAWSVPTGGHEQYF. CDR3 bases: TGTGCCTGGAGTGTACCGACAGGGGGCCACGAGCAGTACTTC.

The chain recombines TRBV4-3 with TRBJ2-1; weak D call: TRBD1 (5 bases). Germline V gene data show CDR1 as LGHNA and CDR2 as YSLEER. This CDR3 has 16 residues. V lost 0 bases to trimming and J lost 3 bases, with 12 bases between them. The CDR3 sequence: CASSQDRVQNYNEQFF. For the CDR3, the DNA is TGCGCCAGCAGCCAAGACAGGGTTCAGAACTACAATGAGCAGTTCTTC.

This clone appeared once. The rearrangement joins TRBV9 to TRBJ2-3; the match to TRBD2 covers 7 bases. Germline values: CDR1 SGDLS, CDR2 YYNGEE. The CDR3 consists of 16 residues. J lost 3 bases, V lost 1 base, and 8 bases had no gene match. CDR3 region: CASSVSGGRGTDTQYF. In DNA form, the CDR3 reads TGTGCCAGCAGCGTATCGGGCGGGAGAGGAACAGATACGCAGTATTTT.

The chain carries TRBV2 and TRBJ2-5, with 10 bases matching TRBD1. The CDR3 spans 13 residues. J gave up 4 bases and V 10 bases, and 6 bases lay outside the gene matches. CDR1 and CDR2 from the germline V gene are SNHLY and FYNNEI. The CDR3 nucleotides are TGTGCCAACGGACAGGGGGTCGCAGAGACCCAGTACTTC. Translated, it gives CANGQGVAETQYF.

CDR3 nucleotides: TGCGCCAGCAGCCACGGTTTCTCCTATAATTCACCCCTCCACTTT. It yields the protein CASSHGFSYNSPLHF. The chain combines TRBV4-3 with TRBJ1-6; no clear D gene. This CDR3 has 15 residues. In germline, CDR1 is LGHNA, CDR2 YSLEER. Trimming took off 3 bases at V and 0 bases at J, with 6 bases between the two ends.

The CDR3 reads CASSVGYRRGAGTEAFF. The CDR3 coding sequence is TGTGCCAGCAGCGTAGGCTACCGAAGGGGCGCGGGCACTGAAGCTTTCTTT. The chain recombines TRBV9 with TRBJ1-1; D is possibly TRBD1 (5 bases). The ends were cut back, 0 bases at V and 4 bases at J, with 19 bases in the middle. Germline-derived CDR1 and CDR2 are SGDLS and YYNGEE. The CDR3 spans 17 residues.

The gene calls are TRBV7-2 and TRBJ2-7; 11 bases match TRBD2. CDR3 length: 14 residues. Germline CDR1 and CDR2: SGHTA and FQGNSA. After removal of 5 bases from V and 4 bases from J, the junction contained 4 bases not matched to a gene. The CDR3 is CASSPTSGSYEQYF. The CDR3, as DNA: TGTGCCAGCAGCCCCACTAGCGGGAGTTACGAGCAGTACTTC.

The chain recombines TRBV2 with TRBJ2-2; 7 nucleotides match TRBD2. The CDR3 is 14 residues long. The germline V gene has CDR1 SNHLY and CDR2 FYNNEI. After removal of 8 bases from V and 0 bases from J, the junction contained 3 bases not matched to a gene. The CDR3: CASRREANTGELFF. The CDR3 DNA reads TGTGCCAGCCGACGGGAGGCGAACACCGGGGAGCTGTTTTTT.

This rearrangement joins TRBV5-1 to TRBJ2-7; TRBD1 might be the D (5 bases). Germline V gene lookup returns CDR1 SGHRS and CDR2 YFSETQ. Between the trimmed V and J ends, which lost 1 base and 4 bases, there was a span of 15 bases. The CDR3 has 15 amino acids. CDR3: CASSLSGRQGYEQYF. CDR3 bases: TGCGCCAGCAGCTTGTCGGGCCGGCAGGGATACGAGCAGTACTTC.

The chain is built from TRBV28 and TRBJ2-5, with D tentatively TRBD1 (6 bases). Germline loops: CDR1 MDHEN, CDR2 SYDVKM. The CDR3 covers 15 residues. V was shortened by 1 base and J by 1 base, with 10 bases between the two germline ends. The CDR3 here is CASSLSTGLQETQYF. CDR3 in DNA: TGTGCCAGCAGTTTATCGACAGGTCTCCAAGAGACCCAGTACTTC.

As DNA, the CDR3 is TGTGCCACCTCCGACAGGGGCGGAAGCAATCAGCCCCAGCATTTT. Residues: CATSDRGGSNQPQHF. This chain uses TRBV2 with TRBJ1-5, with 8 bases lining up with TRBD1. V lost 10 bases and J lost 1; bases outside the gene matches: 9. The CDR3 spans 15 residues. Germline V gives CDR1 SNHLY, CDR2 FYNNEI.

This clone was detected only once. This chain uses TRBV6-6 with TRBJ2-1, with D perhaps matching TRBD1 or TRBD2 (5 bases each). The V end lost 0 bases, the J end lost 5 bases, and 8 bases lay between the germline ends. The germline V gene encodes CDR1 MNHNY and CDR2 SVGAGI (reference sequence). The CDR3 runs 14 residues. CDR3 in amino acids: CASSYSEGHNEQFF. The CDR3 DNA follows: TGTGCCAGCAGTTACTCAGAGGGGCACAATGAGCAGTTCTTC.

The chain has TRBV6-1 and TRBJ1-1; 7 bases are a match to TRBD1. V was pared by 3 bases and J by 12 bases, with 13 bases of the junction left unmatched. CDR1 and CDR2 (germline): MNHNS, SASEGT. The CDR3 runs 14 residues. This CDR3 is CASSDLGQASASFF. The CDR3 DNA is TGTGCCAGCAGTGATCTCGGACAGGCAAGCGCATCTTTCTTT.

CDR3 DNA sequence: TGTGCCAGCTGCCCTAGACAGACCAATAACTATGGCTACACCTTC. Amino acid sequence: CASCPRQTNNYGYTF. The chain uses TRBV5-6 and TRBJ1-2, with a tentative D call TRBD1 (5 bases). V lost 7 bases and J 1 base, leaving 17 bases between the germline ends. Germline assignment: CDR1 SGHDT and CDR2 YYEEEE. This CDR3 has 15 residues.

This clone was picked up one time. For the CDR3, the DNA is TGTGCCAGTAGTATCCGGGGGATCTCCTACGAGCAGTACTTC. Translated: CASSIRGISYEQYF. The rearrangement joins TRBV19 to TRBJ2-7; D is perhaps TRBD2 (6 bases). From germline, CDR1 is LNHDA and CDR2 SQIVND (reference sequence). The CDR3 is 14 amino acids. Deletions cut 3 bases from V and 0 bases from J, with 9 bases between.

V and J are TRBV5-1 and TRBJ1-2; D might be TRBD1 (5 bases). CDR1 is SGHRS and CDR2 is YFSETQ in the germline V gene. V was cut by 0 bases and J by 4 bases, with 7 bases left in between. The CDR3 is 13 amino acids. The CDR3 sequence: CASSLATGYGYTF. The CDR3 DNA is TGCGCCAGCAGCTTGGCAACAGGCTATGGCTACACCTTC.

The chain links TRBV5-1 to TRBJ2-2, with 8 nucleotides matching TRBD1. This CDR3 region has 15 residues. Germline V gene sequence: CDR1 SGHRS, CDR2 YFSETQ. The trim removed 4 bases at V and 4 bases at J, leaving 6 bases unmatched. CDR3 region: CASSTRTGSTGELFF. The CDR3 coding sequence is TGCGCCAGCAGCACTCGGACAGGGAGCACCGGGGAGCTGTTTTTT.

This CDR3 is CASSPGTGAYEQYF. In nucleotides, the CDR3 is TGTGCCAGCAGTCCCGGGACGGGCGCCTACGAGCAGTACTTC. This chain joins TRBV28 and TRBJ2-7; D could derive from TRBD1 or TRBD2 (5 bases each). Trimming shortened V by 5 bases and J by 2 bases, and 13 bases separated the two germline ends. Germline CDR1 is MDHEN and CDR2 is SYDVKM. The CDR3 is made up of 14 amino acids.

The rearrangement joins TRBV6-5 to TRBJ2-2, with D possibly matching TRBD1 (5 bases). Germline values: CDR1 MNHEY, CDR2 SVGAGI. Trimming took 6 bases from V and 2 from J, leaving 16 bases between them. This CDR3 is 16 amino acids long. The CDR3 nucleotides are TGTGCCAGCAGCTACCGTACAGGAGTTAACACCGGGGAGCTGTTTTTT. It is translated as CASSYRTGVNTGELFF.

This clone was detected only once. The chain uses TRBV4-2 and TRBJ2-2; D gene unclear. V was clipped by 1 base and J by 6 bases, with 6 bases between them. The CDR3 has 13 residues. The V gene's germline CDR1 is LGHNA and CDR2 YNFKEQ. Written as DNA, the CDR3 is TGTGCCAGCAGCCAAGGAGGACCCGGGGAGCTGTTTTTT. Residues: CASSQGGPGELFF.

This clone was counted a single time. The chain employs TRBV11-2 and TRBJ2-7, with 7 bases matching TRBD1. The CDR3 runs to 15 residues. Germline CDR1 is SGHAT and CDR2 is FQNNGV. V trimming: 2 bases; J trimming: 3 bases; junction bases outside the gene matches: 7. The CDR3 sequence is CASSLFRDSFYEQYF. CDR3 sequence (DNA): TGTGCCAGCAGCTTATTCCGGGACAGCTTCTACGAGCAGTACTTC.

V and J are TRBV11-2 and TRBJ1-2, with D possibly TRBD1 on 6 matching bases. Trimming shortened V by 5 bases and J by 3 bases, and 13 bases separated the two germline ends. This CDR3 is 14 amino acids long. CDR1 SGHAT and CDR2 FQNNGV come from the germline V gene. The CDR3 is CASSPRTAYYGYTF. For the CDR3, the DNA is TGTGCCAGCAGCCCGAGGACAGCCTACTATGGCTACACCTTC.

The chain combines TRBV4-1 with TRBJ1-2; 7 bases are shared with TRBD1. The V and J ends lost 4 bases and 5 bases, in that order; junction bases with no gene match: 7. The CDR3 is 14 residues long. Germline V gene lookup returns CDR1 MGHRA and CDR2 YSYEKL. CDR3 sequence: CASSPGTVNYGYTF. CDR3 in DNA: TGCGCCAGCAGCCCCGGGACAGTGAATTATGGCTACACCTTC.

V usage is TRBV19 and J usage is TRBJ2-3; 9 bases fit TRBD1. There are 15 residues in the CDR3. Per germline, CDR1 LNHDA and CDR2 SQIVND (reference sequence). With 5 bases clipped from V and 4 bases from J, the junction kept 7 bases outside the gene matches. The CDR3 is CASSLGQGFPDTQYF. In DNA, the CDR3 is TGTGCCAGTAGTCTCGGACAGGGGTTCCCAGATACGCAGTATTTT.

The CDR3 region is CASSSRLEWETQYF. The CDR3, as DNA: TGTGCCAGCAGTTCCCGCCTAGAGTGGGAGACCCAGTACTTC. The chain uses TRBV27 and TRBJ2-5; D gene unclear. There are 14 residues in the CDR3. V shed 4 bases and J shed 5 bases, with 14 bases lying between them. Germline-derived CDR1 and CDR2 are MNHEY and SMNVEV (reference sequence).

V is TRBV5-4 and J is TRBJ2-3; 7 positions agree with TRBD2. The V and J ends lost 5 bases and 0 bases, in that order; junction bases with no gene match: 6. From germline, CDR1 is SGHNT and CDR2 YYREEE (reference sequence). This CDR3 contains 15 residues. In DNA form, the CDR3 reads TGTGCCAGCAGTCCGAGCGGGACTAGCACAGATACGCAGTATTTT. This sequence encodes CASSPSGTSTDTQYF.

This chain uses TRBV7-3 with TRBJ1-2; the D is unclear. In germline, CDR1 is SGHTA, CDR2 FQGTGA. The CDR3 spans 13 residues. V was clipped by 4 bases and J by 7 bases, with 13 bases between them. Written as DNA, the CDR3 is TGTGCCAGCAGCTCGCGACCGGGCACTGGCTACACCTTC. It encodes CASSSRPGTGYTF.